A selection of T cell receptor beta chains follows, all from one sample in a study of long-term antiretroviral therapy in people with HIV. Only in-frame clones appear in the TCRdb table, and some are missing; sequencing was by immunoSEQ multiplex PCR. The sample holds about 22,000 clones, 85% to 90% seen once. This specimen consisted of unsorted PBMCs, obtained 1.8 years before starting antiretroviral therapy. These receptors all come from a woman in her 30s with HIV. The CDR3 runs from the conserved cysteine through the conserved F or W. Fields, in order: clone size, V gene, D gene, J gene, CDR3 DNA, CDR3 protein. D genes are given only for firm matches. Rows give clone size only sometimes, using once, few, many, or a class for an expanded clone.

size: -; V: TRBV27; D: TRBD2; J: TRBJ2-5; DNA: TGTGCCAGCAGTATCACTAGCGGGGGGTCCCCCCAGCAAGAGACCCAGTACTTC; CDR3: CASSITSGGSPQQETQYF
size: -; V: TRBV5-6; D: -; J: TRBJ2-1; DNA: TGTGCCAGCAGCTTAAGAATTGGGACGCTGTTCTTC; CDR3: CASSLRIGTLFF
size: -; V: TRBV2; D: -; J: TRBJ2-3; DNA: TGTGCCAGCCCGCAAGAGGTGGGCAGCACAGATACGCAGTATTTT; CDR3: CASPQEVGSTDTQYF
size: few; V: TRBV18; D: -; J: TRBJ1-5; DNA: TGTGCCAGCTCACCTAAGGTTGGTAAGGGGAATCAGCCCCAGCATTTT; CDR3: CASSPKVGKGNQPQHF
size: -; V: TRBV5-1; D: TRBD2; J: TRBJ2-3; DNA: TGCGCCAGCAGCTTGGCTGCGGGGGTGACAGATACGCAGTATTTT; CDR3: CASSLAAGVTDTQYF
size: -; V: TRBV5-1; D: -; J: TRBJ1-2; DNA: TGCGCCAGCAGCTCCTATACCCAGGGCGCTAACTATGGCTACACCTTC; CDR3: CASSSYTQGANYGYTF
size: once; V: TRBV2; D: -; J: TRBJ2-7; DNA: TGTGCCAGCACGGGAGAACCATACTCCTACGAGCAGTACTTC; CDR3: CASTGEPYSYEQYF
size: once; V: TRBV30; D: -; J: TRBJ1-1; DNA: TGTGCCTGGAGTGGGAGTTCGCAAACGGGGGGCACTGAAGCTTTCTTT; CDR3: CAWSGSSQTGGTEAFF
size: -; V: TRBV6-1; D: -; J: TRBJ2-3; DNA: TGTGCCAGCAGGTCGAGGGGGAGGGTAGGGGATACGCAGTATTTT; CDR3: CASRSRGRVGDTQYF
size: -; V: TRBV12-5; D: TRBD1; J: TRBJ2-4; DNA: TGTGCTAGTGCCGCATCGACAGGGCGGAACATTCAGTACTTC; CDR3: CASAASTGRNIQYF
size: -; V: TRBV5-6; D: TRBD2; J: TRBJ2-1; DNA: TGTGCCAGCAGCTTGGGACTAGCGGGGGGGTACAGTGAGCAGTTCTTC; CDR3: CASSLGLAGGYSEQFF
size: -; V: TRBV6-1; D: TRBD1; J: TRBJ1-5; DNA: TGTGCCAGCAGTGAAGAGGGGACAGGGGCGGGATGGCCCCAGCATTTT; CDR3: CASSEEGTGAGWPQHF
size: -; V: TRBV5-1; D: TRBD2; J: TRBJ2-3; DNA: TGCGCCAGCAGCTTGGCCTTAGCGGGACTTACTAGCACAGATACGCAGTATTTT; CDR3: CASSLALAGLTSTDTQYF
size: -; V: TRBV7-9; D: TRBD1; J: TRBJ2-1; DNA: TGTGCCGCCGAGCCGGGGACAGGCGTGGATGAGCAGTTCTTC; CDR3: CAAEPGTGVDEQFF
size: -; V: TRBV5-8; D: TRBD2; J: TRBJ2-7; DNA: TGTGCCAGCAGCTTGCGTCCGGGGGGATTGAACGAGCAGTACTTC; CDR3: CASSLRPGGLNEQYF
size: medium-sized; V: TRBV6-5; D: -; J: TRBJ2-2; DNA: TGTGCCAGCACCCTCTTTGCCGGGGGCACCGGGGAGCTGTTTTTT; CDR3: CASTLFAGGTGELFF
size: -; V: TRBV9; D: -; J: TRBJ2-1; DNA: TGTGCCAGCAGCGCAGGGAGGGGGGGCTATGAGCAGTTCTTC; CDR3: CASSAGRGGYEQFF
size: few; V: TRBV6-5; D: -; J: TRBJ1-5; DNA: TGTGCCAGCAGTTACGGTCAGGGGAATCAGCCCCAGCATTTT; CDR3: CASSYGQGNQPQHF
size: -; V: TRBV28; D: -; J: TRBJ1-1; DNA: TGTGCCAGCAGTTTACCAAACACTGAAGCTTTCTTT; CDR3: CASSLPNTEAFF
size: -; V: TRBV2; D: TRBD1; J: TRBJ1-3; DNA: TGTGCCAGCAGTGAATGGGGACAGGGAGGTCGCACCATATATTTT; CDR3: CASSEWGQGGRTIYF
size: -; V: TRBV6-5; D: -; J: TRBJ1-5; DNA: TGTGCCAGGTTCGGTGGGTTGGACAATCAGCCCCAGCATTTT; CDR3: CARFGGLDNQPQHF
size: once; V: TRBV18; D: -; J: TRBJ1-1; DNA: TGTGCCAGCTCACCACGATTAAGTGGCACTGAAGCTTTCTTT; CDR3: CASSPRLSGTEAFF
size: -; V: TRBV7-2; D: TRBD2; J: TRBJ2-5; DNA: TGTGCCAGCAGCTCAGGACTAGCGGGGGGGACCGTTGAGACCCAGTACTTC; CDR3: CASSSGLAGGTVETQYF
size: -; V: TRBV19; D: -; J: TRBJ1-6; DNA: TGTGCCAGTAGTATGGGGGGCCTGCGTGGCTATAATTCACCCCTCCACTTT; CDR3: CASSMGGLRGYNSPLHF
size: -; V: TRBV6-5; D: TRBD1; J: TRBJ1-6; DNA: TGTGCCAGCAGTTTACCGGGACAGGGTAATTCACCCCTCCACTTT; CDR3: CASSLPGQGNSPLHF
size: -; V: TRBV6-1; D: -; J: TRBJ1-4; DNA: TGTGCCAGCACCCTTATCGATAATGAAAAACTGTTTTTT; CDR3: CASTLIDNEKLFF
size: -; V: TRBV19; D: -; J: TRBJ1-1; DNA: TGTGCCAGTACCTCACAGGGTTTCACTGAAGCTTTCTTT; CDR3: CASTSQGFTEAFF
size: -; V: TRBV18; D: -; J: TRBJ2-7; DNA: TGTGCCAGCTCATCAACAGGGTTCGAGCAGTACTTC; CDR3: CASSSTGFEQYF
size: -; V: TRBV20-1; D: -; J: TRBJ1-2; DNA: TGCAGTGCCCGCCCCTATGGCTACACCTTC; CDR3: CSARPYGYTF
size: -; V: TRBV6-1; D: TRBD2; J: TRBJ2-1; DNA: TGTGCCAGCAGGCGACTAGCGGGGGACCAGTATGAGCAGTTCTTC; CDR3: CASRRLAGDQYEQFF
size: -; V: TRBV5-1; D: -; J: TRBJ2-2; DNA: TGCGCCAGCACCCCCCCTTGGTCCGGGGAGCTGTTTTTT; CDR3: CASTPPWSGELFF
size: -; V: TRBV4-1; D: TRBD1; J: TRBJ1-1; DNA: TGCGCCAGCAGCACCCCGGGACAGGGGAAAGCTGAAGCTTTCTTT; CDR3: CASSTPGQGKAEAFF
size: -; V: TRBV5-5; D: -; J: TRBJ2-7; DNA: TGTGCCAGCAGCTGGGCAGAAGGGGCGGGGCTTTACGAGCAGTACTTC; CDR3: CASSWAEGAGLYEQYF
size: -; V: TRBV10-3; D: -; J: TRBJ1-2; DNA: TGTGCCATCAGTGGTCTTGAGGCGGGCGGCTACACCTTC; CDR3: CAISGLEAGGYTF
size: -; V: TRBV19; D: -; J: TRBJ1-6; DNA: TGTGCCCGAACACACCCGAGGGGGACCGATGGGTCACCCCTCCACTTT; CDR3: CARTHPRGTDGSPLHF
size: -; V: TRBV6-1; D: -; J: TRBJ1-3; DNA: TGTGCCAGCAGCATAGATCTCATCTCTGGAAACACCATATATTTT; CDR3: CASSIDLISGNTIYF
size: -; V: TRBV5-5; D: -; J: TRBJ2-1; DNA: TGTGCCAGCAGCCCGGGGAGTTTCAATGAGCAGTTCTTC; CDR3: CASSPGSFNEQFF
size: -; V: TRBV5-4; D: TRBD1; J: TRBJ1-2; DNA: TGTGCCAGCAGCTTGGCCCCCGGACAGGGTGATGGCTACACCTTC; CDR3: CASSLAPGQGDGYTF
size: once; V: TRBV4-1; D: -; J: TRBJ2-2; DNA: TGCGCCAGCAGCCAGTTATACACCGGGGAGCTGTTTTTT; CDR3: CASSQLYTGELFF
size: -; V: TRBV29-1; D: TRBD1; J: TRBJ2-3; DNA: TGCAGCGTTGCGCCTGGACAGGGGGCTGGTACGCAGTATTTT; CDR3: CSVAPGQGAGTQYF
size: -; V: TRBV29-1; D: -; J: TRBJ2-1; DNA: TGCAGCACATCAGGGGGGGAGGAGGAAGTAAATGAGCAGTTCTTC; CDR3: CSTSGGEEEVNEQFF
size: -; V: TRBV20-1; D: -; J: TRBJ1-1; DNA: TGCAGTGCTAGGGTAAATACCGAAGCTTTCTTT; CDR3: CSARVNTEAFF
size: -; V: TRBV18; D: -; J: TRBJ1-1; DNA: TGTGCCAGCTCACCACTACAGGACACTGAAGCTTTCTTT; CDR3: CASSPLQDTEAFF
size: -; V: TRBV9; D: -; J: TRBJ2-2; DNA: TGTGCCAGCAGCGAAACACAGGGTATCAACACCGGGGAGCTGTTTTTT; CDR3: CASSETQGINTGELFF
size: -; V: TRBV5-1; D: -; J: TRBJ2-2; DNA: TGCGCCAGCAGAACAGGGCTTGTAGGCACCGGGGAGCTGTTTTTT; CDR3: CASRTGLVGTGELFF
size: -; V: TRBV30; D: -; J: TRBJ2-7; DNA: TGTGCCTGGAAGGGGGGACCTCTAAAATACGAGCAGTACTTC; CDR3: CAWKGGPLKYEQYF
size: -; V: TRBV5-1; D: -; J: TRBJ2-3; DNA: TGCGCCAGCAGCTTGGATGGGGGGGGCAGAGATACGCAGTATTTT; CDR3: CASSLDGGGRDTQYF
size: -; V: TRBV19; D: TRBD1; J: TRBJ2-1; DNA: TGTGCCAGTAGTATGCACGGACAGGGCTCTGTGGGATATTACAATGAGCAGTTCTTC; CDR3: CASSMHGQGSVGYYNEQFF